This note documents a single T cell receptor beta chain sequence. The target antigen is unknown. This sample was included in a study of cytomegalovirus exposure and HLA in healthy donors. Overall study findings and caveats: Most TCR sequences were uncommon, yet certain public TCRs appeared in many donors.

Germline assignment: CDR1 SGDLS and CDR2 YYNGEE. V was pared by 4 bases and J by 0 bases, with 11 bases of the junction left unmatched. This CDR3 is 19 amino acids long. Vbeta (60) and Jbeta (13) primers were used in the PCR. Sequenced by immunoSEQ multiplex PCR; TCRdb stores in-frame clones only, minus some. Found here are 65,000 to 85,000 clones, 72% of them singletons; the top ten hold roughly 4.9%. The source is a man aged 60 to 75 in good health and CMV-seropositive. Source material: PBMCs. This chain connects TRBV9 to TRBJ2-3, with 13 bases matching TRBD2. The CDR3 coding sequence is TGTGCCAGCAGCCACACACTAGCGGGGGGGCCCCTAAGCACAGATACGCAGTATTTT. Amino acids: CASSHTLAGGPLSTDTQYF.